The clone carrying this TCR beta chain turned up a few times. Its antigen remains unknown. The data stem from a study of cytomegalovirus exposure and HLA in healthy donors. The PCR made use of 60 Vbeta and 13 Jbeta primers. Sequencing used immunoSEQ multiplex PCR; TCRdb keeps in-frame clones, though not all of them. The sample yields some 190,000 clones, more than 75% seen once. General study results and limits: TCR beta sequences reportedly predicted the HLA-A and HLA-B alleles of most subjects accurately. Researchers reported in a later analysis that common viral pathogens appeared linked to several top clusters.

Sequencing was done on a sample of PBMCs. The TCR comes from a woman in her 30s in good health and CMV-seropositive.

CDR3 sequence: CASSQGTGEGTNEKLFF. The CDR3 region has the DNA TGTGCCAGCAGCCAAGGGACAGGGGAGGGGACTAATGAAAAACTGTTTTTT. V usage is TRBV4-2 and J usage is TRBJ1-4; 9 bases line up with TRBD1. Trimming removed 1 base from V and 2 bases from J; junction bases left unmatched: 5. CDR3 length: 17 residues. Germline CDR1 LGHNA, CDR2 YNFKEQ.